This T cell receptor (beta chain) was retrieved from a study of T cells in Graves' hyperthyroidism and ophthalmopathy. Background on the study: At initial diagnosis, before any treatment had begun, peripheral blood was obtained.

Germline V gene lookup returns CDR1 SNHLY and CDR2 FYNNEI. Trimming took 7 bases from V and 0 from J, leaving 9 bases between them. The CDR3 extends over 13 amino acids. Amplification of TCR beta CDR3 regions used RNA as the template. The HTBI primer set drove a first-round RT-PCR of the TCR CDR3. TCRdb analysed the multiplex PCR reads with MiXCR anew, one entry per CDR3 protein. The table has approximately 400,000 distinct CDR3 sequences, about an eighth seen once. With respect to this clonotype: A single base separates this from a much larger clone, so it may be a read error. The conserved phenylalanine or tryptophan is not found at the CDR3 terminus, so this likely reflects a read error.

Ophthalmopathy patients had moderate-to-severe active disease, CAS ≥3, NOSPECS ≥4, and disease duration under 3 months. The study based diagnoses on clinical symptoms, serum thyroxine and TRAb, thyroid ultrasound and orbital computed tomography. The specimen sequenced was blood. The chain couples TRBV2 to TRBJ1-1; no definite D call. This receptor was identified in a man in his fifties with Graves' ophthalmopathy. The CDR3 sequence: CASNRELNTEAFL. The DNA for the CDR3 is TGTGCCAGCAACCGGGAACTGAACACTGAAGCTTTCCTT.